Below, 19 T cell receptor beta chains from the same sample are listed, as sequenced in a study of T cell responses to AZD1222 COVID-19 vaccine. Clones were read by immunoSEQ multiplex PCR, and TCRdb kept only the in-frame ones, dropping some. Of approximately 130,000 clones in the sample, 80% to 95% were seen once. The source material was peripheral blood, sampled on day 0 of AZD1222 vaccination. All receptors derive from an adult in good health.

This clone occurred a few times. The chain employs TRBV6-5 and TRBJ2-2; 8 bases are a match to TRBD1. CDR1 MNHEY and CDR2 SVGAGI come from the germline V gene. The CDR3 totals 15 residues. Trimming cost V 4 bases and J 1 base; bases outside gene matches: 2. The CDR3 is CASSSGTGNTGELFF. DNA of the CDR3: TGTGCCAGCAGTTCCGGGACAGGGAACACCGGGGAGCTGTTTTTT.

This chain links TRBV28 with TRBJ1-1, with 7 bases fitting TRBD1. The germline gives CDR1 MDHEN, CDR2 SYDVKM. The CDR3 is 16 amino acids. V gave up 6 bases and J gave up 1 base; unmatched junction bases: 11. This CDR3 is CASSGTVRAGNTEAFF. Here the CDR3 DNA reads TGTGCCAGCAGCGGGACAGTGCGGGCTGGGAACACTGAAGCTTTCTTT.

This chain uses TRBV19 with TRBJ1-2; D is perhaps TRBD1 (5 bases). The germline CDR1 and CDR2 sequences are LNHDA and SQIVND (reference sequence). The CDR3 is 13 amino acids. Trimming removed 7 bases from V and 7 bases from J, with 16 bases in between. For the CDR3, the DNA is TGTGCCAGTACCTCGGGGGATGCGGGTGGCTACACCTTC. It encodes CASTSGDAGGYTF.

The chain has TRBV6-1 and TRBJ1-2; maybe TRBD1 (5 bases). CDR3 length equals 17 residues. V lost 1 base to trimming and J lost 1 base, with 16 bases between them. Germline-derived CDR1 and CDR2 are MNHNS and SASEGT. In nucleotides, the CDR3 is TGTGCCAGCAGTGAAGTAAGGTACGGGACCTATAACTATGGCTACACCTTC. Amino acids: CASSEVRYGTYNYGYTF.

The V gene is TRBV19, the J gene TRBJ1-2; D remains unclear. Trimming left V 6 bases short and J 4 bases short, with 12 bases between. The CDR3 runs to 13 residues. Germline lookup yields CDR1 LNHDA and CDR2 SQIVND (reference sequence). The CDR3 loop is CASRAAGSYGYTF. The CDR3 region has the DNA TGTGCCAGTAGAGCCGCGGGGAGCTATGGCTACACCTTC.

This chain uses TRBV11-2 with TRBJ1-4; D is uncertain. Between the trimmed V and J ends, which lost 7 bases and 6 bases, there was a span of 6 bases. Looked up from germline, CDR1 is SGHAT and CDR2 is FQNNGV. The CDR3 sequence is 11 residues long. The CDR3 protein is CASKEYEKLFF. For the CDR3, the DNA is TGTGCCAGCAAAGAGTATGAAAAACTGTTTTTT.

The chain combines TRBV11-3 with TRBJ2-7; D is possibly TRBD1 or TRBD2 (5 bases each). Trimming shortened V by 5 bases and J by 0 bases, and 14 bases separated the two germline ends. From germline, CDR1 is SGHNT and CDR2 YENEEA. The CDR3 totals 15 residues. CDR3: CASSPRDGSSYEQYF. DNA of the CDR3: TGTGCCAGCAGCCCTCGGGACGGAAGCTCCTACGAGCAGTACTTC.

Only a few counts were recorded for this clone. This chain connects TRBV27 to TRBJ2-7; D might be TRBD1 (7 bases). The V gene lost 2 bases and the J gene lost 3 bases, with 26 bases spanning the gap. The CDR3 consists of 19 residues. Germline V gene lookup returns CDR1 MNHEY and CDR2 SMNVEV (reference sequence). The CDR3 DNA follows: TGTGCCAGCAGTTTAGGGCCCGGGGGCGACAGGGCGGATCGCTACGAGCAGTACTTC. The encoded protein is CASSLGPGGDRADRYEQYF.

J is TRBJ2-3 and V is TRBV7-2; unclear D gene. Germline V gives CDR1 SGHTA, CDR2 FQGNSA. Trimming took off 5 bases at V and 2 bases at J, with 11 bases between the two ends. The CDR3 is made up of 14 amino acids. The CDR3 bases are TGTGCCAGCAGCCTCTTGCGGCCCACAGATACGCAGTATTTT. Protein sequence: CASSLLRPTDTQYF.

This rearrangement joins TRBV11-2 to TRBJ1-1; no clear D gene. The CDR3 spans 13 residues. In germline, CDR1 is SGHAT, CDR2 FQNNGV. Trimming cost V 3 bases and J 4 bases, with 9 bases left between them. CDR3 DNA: TGTGCCAGCAGCTTCCGGCGGGGCACTGAAGCTTTCTTT. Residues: CASSFRRGTEAFF.

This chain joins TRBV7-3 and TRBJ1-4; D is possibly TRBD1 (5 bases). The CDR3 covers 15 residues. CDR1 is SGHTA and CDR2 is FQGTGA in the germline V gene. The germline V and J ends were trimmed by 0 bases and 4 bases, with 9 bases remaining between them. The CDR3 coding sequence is TGTGCCAGCAGCTTAACGGGGGGACTTAATGAAAAACTGTTTTTT. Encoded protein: CASSLTGGLNEKLFF.

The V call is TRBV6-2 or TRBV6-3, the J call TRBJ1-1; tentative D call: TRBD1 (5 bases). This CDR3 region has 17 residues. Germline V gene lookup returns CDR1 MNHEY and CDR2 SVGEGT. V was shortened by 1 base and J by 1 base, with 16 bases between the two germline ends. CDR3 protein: CASSYFGTWGENTEAFF. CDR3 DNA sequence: TGTGCCAGCAGTTACTTCGGGACGTGGGGGGAGAACACTGAAGCTTTCTTT.

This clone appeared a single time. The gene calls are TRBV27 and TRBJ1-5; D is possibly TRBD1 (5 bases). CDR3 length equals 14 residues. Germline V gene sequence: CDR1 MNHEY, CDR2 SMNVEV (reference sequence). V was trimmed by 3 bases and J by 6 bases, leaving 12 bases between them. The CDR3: CASSFSGGGQPQHF. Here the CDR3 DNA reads TGTGCCAGCAGTTTCTCCGGGGGTGGTCAGCCCCAGCATTTT.

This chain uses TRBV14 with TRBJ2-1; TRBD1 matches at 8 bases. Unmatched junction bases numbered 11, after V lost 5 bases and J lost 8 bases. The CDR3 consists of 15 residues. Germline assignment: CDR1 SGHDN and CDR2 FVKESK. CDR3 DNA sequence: TGTGCCAGCAGCGATGACGGGCAGGGGGCCTATGAGCAGTTCTTC. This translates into CASSDDGQGAYEQFF.

The CDR3 nucleotides are TGTGCCAGCAGTTTTTTAGCGGGAGGGTGGGACAATGAGCAGTTCTTC. It encodes CASSFLAGGWDNEQFF. J is TRBJ2-1 and V is TRBV28; TRBD2 agrees at 11 bases. This CDR3 is 16 amino acids long. The germline V gene encodes CDR1 MDHEN and CDR2 SYDVKM. The V segment lost 3 bases and the J segment 5 bases; nucleotides outside the gene matches: 6.

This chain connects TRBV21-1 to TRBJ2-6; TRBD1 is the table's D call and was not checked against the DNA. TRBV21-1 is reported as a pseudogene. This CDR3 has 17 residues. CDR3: CASSGTGFSSGANVLTF. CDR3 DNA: TGTGCCAGCAGCGGAACAGGATTTAGCTCTGGGGCCAACGTCCTGACTTTC.

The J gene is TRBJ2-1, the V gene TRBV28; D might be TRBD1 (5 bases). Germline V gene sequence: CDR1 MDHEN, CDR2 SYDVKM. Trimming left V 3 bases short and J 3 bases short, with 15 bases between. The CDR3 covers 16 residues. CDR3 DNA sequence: TGTGCCAGCAGTTTGAGTGGGCAGGGAATCTACAATGAGCAGTTCTTC. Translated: CASSLSGQGIYNEQFF.

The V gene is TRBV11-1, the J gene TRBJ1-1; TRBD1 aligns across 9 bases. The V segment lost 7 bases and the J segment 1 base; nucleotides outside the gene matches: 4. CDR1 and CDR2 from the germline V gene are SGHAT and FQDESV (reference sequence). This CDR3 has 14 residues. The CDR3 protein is CASTQGQGNTEAFF. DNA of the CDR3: TGTGCCAGCACACAGGGACAGGGGAACACTGAAGCTTTCTTT.

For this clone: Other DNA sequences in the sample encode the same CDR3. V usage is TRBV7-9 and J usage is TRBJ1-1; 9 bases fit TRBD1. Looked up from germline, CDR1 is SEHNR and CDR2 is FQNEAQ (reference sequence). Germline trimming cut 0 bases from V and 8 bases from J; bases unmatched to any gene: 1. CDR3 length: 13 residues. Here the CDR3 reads CASSLAGTGEAFF. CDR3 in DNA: TGTGCCAGCAGCTTAGCCGGGACAGGGGAAGCTTTCTTT.